What follows are 29 T cell receptor beta chains derived from one specimen sequenced in a study of CD8 T cells in ankylosing spondylitis. One entry per CDR3 protein, called by TCRdb with MiXCR from the 5' RACE reads. The sample shows roughly 140,000 distinct CDR3 sequences, approximately 48% of them seen only once. Sequencing used synovial fluid, either unsorted or a sorted T cell fraction (not recorded which). The receptors stem from a male donor with ankylosing spondylitis.

CDR3 amino acids: CASSLEVSYEQYF. The CDR3 DNA is TGTGCCAGCAGCTTAGAGGTCTCCTACGAGCAGTACTTC. The chain is built from TRBV7-9 and TRBJ2-7; no reliable D call. V gave up 1 base and J gave up 0 bases, with 4 bases separating them. CDR3 length: 13 residues. Germline V gene sequence: CDR1 SEHNR, CDR2 FQNEAQ (reference sequence).

The chain recombines TRBV4-3 with TRBJ1-2; 8 bases map to TRBD1. The V gene end was trimmed by 3 bases and the J gene end by 5 bases; junction bases not matched to a gene: 11. The germline gives CDR1 LGHNA, CDR2 YSLEER. This CDR3 is built from 16 residues. CDR3 coding DNA: TGCGCCAGCAGCCAGGCTATTGGACAGGGTTGGTATGGCTACACCTTC. This encodes CASSQAIGQGWYGYTF.

V usage is TRBV12-3 or TRBV12-4 and J usage is TRBJ2-2, with TRBD2 identical over 12 bases. The V segment lost 7 bases and the J segment 6 bases; nucleotides outside the gene matches: 6. This CDR3 has 15 residues. The CDR3 region is CASMVLAGGPGELFF. As DNA, the CDR3 is TGTGCCAGCATGGTCCTAGCGGGAGGGCCCGGGGAGCTGTTTTTT.

This clonotype was counted many times. The chain joins TRBV6-1 to TRBJ2-2, with 7 bases matching TRBD1. V was clipped by 6 bases and J by 5 bases; unmatched bases: 9. CDR1 is MNHNS, CDR2 SASEGT, per germline. This CDR3 has 15 residues. The CDR3 DNA is TGTGCCAGCAGAGCACCTGACAGGGAAACCGGGGAGCTGTTTTTT. Protein: CASRAPDRETGELFF.

This chain uses TRBV27 with TRBJ2-7; TRBD2 matches at 10 bases. Trimming took 1 base from V and 3 from J; bases not matched to a gene: 6. Germline CDR1 reads MNHEY; CDR2 reads SMNVEV (reference sequence). The CDR3 has 16 amino acids. The CDR3, as DNA: TGTGCCAGCAGTTTATTAGGTCTAGCGGGAGACTACGAGCAGTACTTC. It specifies CASSLLGLAGDYEQYF.

The chain links TRBV6-1 to TRBJ1-5; D uncertain. V lost 6 bases to trimming and J lost 0 bases, with 6 bases between them. Germline loops: CDR1 MNHNS, CDR2 SASEGT. The CDR3 consists of 13 residues. The CDR3 bases are TGTGCCAGCAGCTGGAGTAGCAATCAGCCCCAGCATTTT. Encoded protein: CASSWSSNQPQHF.

The chain recombines TRBV6-1 with TRBJ2-7, with D maybe TRBD2 (5 bases). This CDR3 comprises 15 residues. Trimming stripped 6 bases from V and 3 bases from J, with 18 bases between. In germline, CDR1 is MNHNS, CDR2 SASEGT. CDR3 loop: CASRAGGSPGYEQYF. CDR3 nucleotide sequence: TGTGCCAGCAGGGCGGGCGGCTCCCCCGGCTACGAGCAGTACTTC.

V usage is TRBV6-5 and J usage is TRBJ1-2; D is ambiguous. The V end lost 0 bases, the J end lost 8 bases, and 16 bases lay between the germline ends. This CDR3 contains 15 residues. Germline values: CDR1 MNHEY, CDR2 SVGAGI. The CDR3 nucleotides read TGTGCCAGCAGTTACTCGAGATGGGCACGACGGGGCTACACCTTC. Residues: CASSYSRWARRGYTF.

The CDR3 DNA reads TGTGCCAGCAGTTTAACGGGAACGGAGTTCATTTACGAGCAGTACTTC. This gives the protein CASSLTGTEFIYEQYF. V and J are TRBV12-3 or TRBV12-4 and TRBJ2-7, with D perhaps TRBD2 (5 bases). The CDR3 has 16 amino acids. Trimming took 2 bases from V and 4 from J, leaving 18 bases between them.

The genes are TRBV9 and TRBJ2-5; 9 bases map to TRBD2. CDR1 is SGDLS and CDR2 is YYNGEE in the germline V gene. The CDR3 covers 15 residues. Losses at the gene ends were 1 base for V and 2 bases for J; bases not matched to a gene: 3. CDR3 nucleotides: TGTGCCAGCAGCGTACGGACTAGCGATCAAGAGACCCAGTACTTC. It yields the protein CASSVRTSDQETQYF.

This clonotype was recorded a few times. The rearrangement links TRBV2 to TRBJ2-7; TRBD1 agrees at 9 bases. The CDR3 totals 16 residues. Unmatched junction bases numbered 8, after V lost 1 base and J lost 4 bases. Germline assignment: CDR1 SNHLY and CDR2 FYNNEI. CDR3 amino acids: CASSEVEQGAVYEQYF. The CDR3 nucleotides read TGTGCCAGCAGTGAAGTCGAACAGGGGGCGGTATACGAGCAGTACTTC.

This chain links TRBV18 with TRBJ2-1; 9 bases align to TRBD1. The CDR3 has 16 amino acids. Germline assignment: CDR1 KGHSH and CDR2 LQKENI. The ends lost 2 bases at V and 7 bases at J; junction bases unmatched: 9. The CDR3 bases are TGTGCCAGCTCACCAACCGGGACAGGGCTCAAAAATGAGCAGTTCTTC. It specifies CASSPTGTGLKNEQFF.

This clonotype is categorized as medium-sized. The gene calls are TRBV4-3 and TRBJ2-3; 13 bases line up with TRBD2. With 0 bases clipped from V and 4 bases from J, the junction kept 1 base outside the gene matches. The CDR3 consists of 16 residues. Looked up from germline, CDR1 is LGHNA and CDR2 is YSLEER. This CDR3 is CASSQELAGGPDTQYF. DNA for the CDR3: TGCGCCAGCAGCCAAGAACTAGCGGGAGGGCCAGATACGCAGTATTTT.

The chain links TRBV28 to TRBJ2-7, with TRBD2 matching over 8 bases. CDR1 and CDR2 (germline): MDHEN, SYDVKM. Germline trimming cut 2 bases from V and 7 bases from J; bases unmatched to any gene: 19. There are 18 residues in the CDR3. CDR3: CASSLGVAGGYPRGEQYF. The CDR3 DNA is TGTGCCAGCAGTTTAGGCGTGGCGGGAGGATATCCCAGGGGAGAGCAGTACTTC.

The rearrangement links TRBV29-1 to TRBJ2-7, with TRBD1 identical over 7 bases. Losses at the gene ends were 6 bases for V and 3 bases for J; bases not matched to a gene: 8. Germline V gives CDR1 SQVTM, CDR2 ANQGSEA. The CDR3 has 13 residues. The CDR3 coding sequence is TGCAGCGTCGTCCAGGGGGAAGTCTACGAGCAGTACTTC. Amino acids: CSVVQGEVYEQYF.

This clonotype was counted at least ten times. The rearrangement joins TRBV11-2 to TRBJ2-5; a possible D gene is TRBD2 (6 bases). CDR1 is SGHAT and CDR2 is FQNNGV in the germline V gene. The CDR3 loop spans 15 amino acids. Trimming took off 0 bases at V and 0 bases at J, with 8 bases between the two ends. The CDR3 spells CASSLEEGYQETQYF. Here the CDR3 DNA reads TGTGCCAGCAGCTTAGAGGAGGGGTACCAAGAGACCCAGTACTTC.

The J gene is TRBJ1-1, the V gene TRBV28; D not resolved. CDR1 and CDR2 from the germline V gene are MDHEN and SYDVKM. V lost 2 bases and J lost 0, with 7 bases in between. CDR3 length equals 14 residues. The CDR3 nucleotides read TGTGCCAGCAGTTTAAAGGCACTGAACACTGAAGCTTTCTTT. The encoded protein is CASSLKALNTEAFF.

In its sample, this clonotype was seen a few times. V is TRBV12-3 or TRBV12-4 and J is TRBJ1-1; D not resolved. The CDR3 is made up of 13 amino acids. Trimming stripped 6 bases from V and 5 bases from J, with 13 bases between. Here the CDR3 DNA reads TGTGCCAGCAGCCGGTACTGGCGGACTGAAGCTTTCTTT. Its translation is CASSRYWRTEAFF.

The CDR3 DNA reads as TGTGCCACCAGTGATTGGGCTTACACAGATACGCAGTATTTT. This gives the protein CATSDWAYTDTQYF. J is TRBJ2-3 and V is TRBV24-1; D ambiguous. The V end lost 2 bases, the J end lost 2 bases, and 7 bases lay between the germline ends. Germline CDR1 and CDR2: KGHDR and SFDVKD. CDR3 length equals 14 residues.

This clonotype occurred a few times. The chain links TRBV4-2 to TRBJ2-6; D call uncertain. The V end lost 1 base, the J end lost 1 base, and 11 bases lay between the germline ends. CDR1 and CDR2 from the germline V gene are LGHNA and YNFKEQ. This CDR3 has 17 amino acids. CDR3 sequence (DNA): TGTGCCAGCAGCCAAGGTCATACAGAGTCTGGGGCCAACGTCCTGACTTTC. Translating it yields CASSQGHTESGANVLTF.

The V gene is TRBV2, the J gene TRBJ2-1; the D gene could be TRBD1 or TRBD2 (5 bases each). The germline V gene has CDR1 SNHLY and CDR2 FYNNEI. The V gene lost 3 bases and the J gene lost 4 bases, with 13 bases spanning the gap. CDR3 length: 15 amino acids. CDR3 amino acids: CASSDWGYQYNEQFF. The CDR3 coding sequence is TGTGCCAGCAGTGATTGGGGGTACCAATACAATGAGCAGTTCTTC. Full variable domain (remainder filled in from reference TRBV2 and TRBJ2-1): EPEVTQTPSHQVTQMGQEVILRCVPISNHLYFYWYRQILGQKVEFLVSFYNNEISEKSEIFDDQFSVERPDGSNFTLKIRSTKLEDSAMYFCASSDWGYQYNEQFFGPGTRLTVL.

The chain combines TRBV12-3 or TRBV12-4 with TRBJ1-1; the D gene is possibly TRBD1 (5 bases). Between the trimmed V and J ends, which lost 6 bases and 1 base, there was a span of 15 bases. The CDR3 loop spans 15 amino acids. For the CDR3, the DNA is TGTGCCAGCAGACCTTTTATGACAGCGAACACTGAAGCTTTCTTT. Translation: CASRPFMTANTEAFF.

This clonotype was seen more than once but under ten times. CDR3 in amino acids: CASSLEGNSYEQYF. CDR3 bases: TGTGCCAGCAGTTTGGAGGGAAATTCCTACGAGCAGTACTTC. The chain links TRBV28 to TRBJ2-7; tentatively, D is TRBD2 (6 bases). Trimming took 3 bases from V and 1 from J, leaving 10 bases between them. The CDR3 totals 14 residues. Germline CDR1 is MDHEN and CDR2 is SYDVKM.

The chain combines TRBV5-8 with TRBJ2-7; D possibly uses TRBD1 or TRBD2 (6 bases each). CDR1 is SGHTS and CDR2 is YDEGEE in the germline V gene. The CDR3 runs to 16 residues. V gave up 3 bases and J gave up 5 bases, with 21 bases separating them. The CDR3 protein is CASSWGVLAPGDEQYF. The CDR3 DNA sequence: TGTGCCAGCAGCTGGGGGGTCCTAGCGCCAGGGGACGAGCAGTACTTC.

The table lists this clonotype with a few counts. The V call is TRBV5-1, the J call TRBJ2-2; a weak D match, TRBD1 (5 bases). The ends were cut back, 0 bases at V and 3 bases at J, with 21 bases in the middle. Germline-derived CDR1 and CDR2 are SGHRS and YFSETQ. CDR3 length: 19 amino acids. CDR3 nucleotide sequence: TGCGCCAGCAGCTTGGCAAGGGGCCCCTTCCAGCTTGACACCGGGGAGCTGTTTTTT. Translating gives CASSLARGPFQLDTGELFF.

The chain combines TRBV19 with TRBJ2-1; 10 nucleotides line up with TRBD2. The CDR3 consists of 15 residues. CDR1 LNHDA and CDR2 SQIVND come from the germline V gene (reference sequence). The V gene end was trimmed by 7 bases and the J gene end by 5 bases; junction bases not matched to a gene: 8. In nucleotides, the CDR3 is TGTGCCAGTAAAGCAAGCGGGAGGGAGAACAATGAGCAGTTCTTC. Protein sequence: CASKASGRENNEQFF.

This clonotype has just a few counts. This chain uses TRBV29-1 with TRBJ1-1; D unclear. Germline lookup yields CDR1 SQVTM and CDR2 ANQGSEA. The CDR3 contains 13 residues. Trimming shortened V by 7 bases and J by 0 bases, and 12 bases separated the two germline ends. The CDR3 DNA is TGCAGCGCCGTGGGCTCCATGAACACTGAAGCTTTCTTT. Translation: CSAVGSMNTEAFF.

The gene calls are TRBV6-1 and TRBJ2-7; TRBD2 might be the D (7 bases). This CDR3 has 15 amino acids. Germline V gene lookup returns CDR1 MNHNS and CDR2 SASEGT. The V and J ends lost 6 bases and 8 bases respectively, with 23 bases between them. The CDR3 nucleotides read TGTGCCAGCAGGTCTGGGTTGGGGGGGGCGGGAAAGCAGTACTTC. Its protein is CASRSGLGGAGKQYF.

This clonotype was counted many times. The chain is built from TRBV12-3 or TRBV12-4 and TRBJ2-7; TRBD2 matches 8 bases. The CDR3 is 12 residues long. The V segment lost 6 bases and the J segment 5 bases; nucleotides outside the gene matches: 3. The CDR3 DNA follows: TGTGCCAGCAGCCAGACTAGCGACGAGCAGTACTTC. Its translation: CASSQTSDEQYF.